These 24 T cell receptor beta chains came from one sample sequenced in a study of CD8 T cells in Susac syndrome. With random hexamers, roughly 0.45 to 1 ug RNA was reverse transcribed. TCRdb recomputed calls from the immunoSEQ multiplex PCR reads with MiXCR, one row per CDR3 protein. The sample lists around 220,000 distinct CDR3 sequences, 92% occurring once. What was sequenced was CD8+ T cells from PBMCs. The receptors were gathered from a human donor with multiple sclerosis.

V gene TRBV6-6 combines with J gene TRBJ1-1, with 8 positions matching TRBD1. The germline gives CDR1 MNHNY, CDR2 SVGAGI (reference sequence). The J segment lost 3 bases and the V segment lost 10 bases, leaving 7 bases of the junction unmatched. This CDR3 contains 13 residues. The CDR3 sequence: CATRQGTYTEAFF. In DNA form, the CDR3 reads TGTGCCACCCGACAGGGGACGTACACTGAAGCTTTCTTT.

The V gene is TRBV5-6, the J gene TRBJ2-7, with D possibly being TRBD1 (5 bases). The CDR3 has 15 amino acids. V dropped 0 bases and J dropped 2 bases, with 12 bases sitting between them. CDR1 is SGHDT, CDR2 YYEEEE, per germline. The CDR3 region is CASSLGGGTPYEQYF. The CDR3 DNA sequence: TGTGCCAGCAGCTTGGGGGGCGGAACCCCCTACGAGCAGTACTTC.

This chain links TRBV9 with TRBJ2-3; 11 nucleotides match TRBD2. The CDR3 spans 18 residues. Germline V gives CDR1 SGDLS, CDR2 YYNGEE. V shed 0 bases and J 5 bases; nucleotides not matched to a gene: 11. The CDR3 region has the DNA TGTGCCAGCAGCGTAGAAGGTAGCGGGGGGGCACGGGAAGATACGCAGTATTTT. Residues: CASSVEGSGGAREDTQYF.

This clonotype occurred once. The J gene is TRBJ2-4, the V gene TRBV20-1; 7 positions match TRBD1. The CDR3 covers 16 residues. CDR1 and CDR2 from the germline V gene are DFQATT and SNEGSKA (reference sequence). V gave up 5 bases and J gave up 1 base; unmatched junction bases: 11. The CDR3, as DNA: TGCAGTGCTTTAGCCACAGGGGACGTGGCCAAAAACATTCAGTACTTC. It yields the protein CSALATGDVAKNIQYF.

The CDR3 DNA follows: TGTGCCAGCGGCGACAGGGGAATGTACAATGAGCAGTTCTTC. Translating gives CASGDRGMYNEQFF. The chain combines TRBV12-3 or TRBV12-4 with TRBJ2-1, with 8 bases that match TRBD1. The CDR3 covers 14 residues. V shed 8 bases and J 4 bases; nucleotides not matched to a gene: 7.

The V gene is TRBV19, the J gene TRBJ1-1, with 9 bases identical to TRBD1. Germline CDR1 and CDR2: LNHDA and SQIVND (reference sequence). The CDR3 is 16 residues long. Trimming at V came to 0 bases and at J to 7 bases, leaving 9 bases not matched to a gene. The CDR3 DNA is TGTGCCAGTAGTATAGATCGGGGACAGGGTCCCTTTGAAGCTTTCTTT. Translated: CASSIDRGQGPFEAFF.

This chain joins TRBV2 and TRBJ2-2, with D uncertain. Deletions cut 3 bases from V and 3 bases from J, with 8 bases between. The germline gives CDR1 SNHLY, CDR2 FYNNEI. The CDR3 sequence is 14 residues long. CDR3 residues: CASSEGQYTGELFF. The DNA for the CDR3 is TGTGCCAGCAGTGAGGGTCAGTACACCGGGGAGCTGTTTTTT. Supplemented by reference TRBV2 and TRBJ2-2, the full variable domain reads EPEVTQTPSHQVTQMGQEVILRCVPISNHLYFYWYRQILGQKVEFLVSFYNNEISEKSEIFDDQFSVERPDGSNFTLKIRSTKLEDSAMYFCASSEGQYTGELFFGEGSRLTVL.

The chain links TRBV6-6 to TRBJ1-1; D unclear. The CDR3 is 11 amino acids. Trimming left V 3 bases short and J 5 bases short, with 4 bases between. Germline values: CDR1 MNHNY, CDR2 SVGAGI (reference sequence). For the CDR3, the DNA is TGTGCCAGCAGTTATGTAACTGAAGCTTTCTTT. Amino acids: CASSYVTEAFF.

In DNA form, the CDR3 reads TGTGCCAGCAGTCTGCCGGGACAGGGACACTTTAGCACAGATACGCAGTATTTT. This gives the protein CASSLPGQGHFSTDTQYF. This chain joins TRBV5-4 and TRBJ2-3; TRBD1 matches 9 bases. The V gene end was trimmed by 5 bases and the J gene end by 0 bases; junction bases not matched to a gene: 13. The CDR3 is made up of 18 amino acids. The germline CDR1 and CDR2 sequences are SGHNT and YYREEE (reference sequence). The full variable domain, its missing parts supplied by reference TRBV5-4 and TRBJ2-3, is ETGVTQSPTHLIKTRGQQVTLRCSSQSGHNTVSWYQQALGQGPQFIFQYYREEENGRGNFPPRFSGLQFPNYSSELNVNALELDDSALYLCASSLPGQGHFSTDTQYFGPGTRLTVL.

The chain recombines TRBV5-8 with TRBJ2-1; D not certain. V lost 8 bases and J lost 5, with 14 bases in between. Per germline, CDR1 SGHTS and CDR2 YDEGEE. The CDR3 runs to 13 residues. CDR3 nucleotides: TGTGCCAGAGGCACCCGGGTGAACAATGAGCAGTTCTTC. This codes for CARGTRVNNEQFF.

CDR3 nucleotides: TGTGCCATATCGGACGGAGATCAGCCCCAGCATTTT. This codes for CAISDGDQPQHF. This sequence joins TRBV15 and TRBJ1-5; D call uncertain. The CDR3 is 12 amino acids. Deletions cut 10 bases from V and 5 bases from J, with 12 bases between. From germline, CDR1 is LNHNV and CDR2 YYDKDF (reference sequence).

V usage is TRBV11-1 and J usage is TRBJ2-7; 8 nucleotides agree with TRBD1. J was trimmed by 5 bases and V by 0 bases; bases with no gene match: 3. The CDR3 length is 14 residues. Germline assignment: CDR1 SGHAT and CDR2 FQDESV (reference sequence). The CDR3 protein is CASSLATGVHEQYF. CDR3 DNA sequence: TGTGCCAGCAGCTTAGCGACAGGGGTCCACGAGCAGTACTTC. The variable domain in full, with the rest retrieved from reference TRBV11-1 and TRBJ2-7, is EAEVAQSPRYKITEKSQAVAFWCDPISGHATLYWYRQILGQGPELLVQFQDESVVDDSQLPKDRFSAERLKGVDSTLKIQPAELGDSAMYLCASSLATGVHEQYFGPGTRLTVT.

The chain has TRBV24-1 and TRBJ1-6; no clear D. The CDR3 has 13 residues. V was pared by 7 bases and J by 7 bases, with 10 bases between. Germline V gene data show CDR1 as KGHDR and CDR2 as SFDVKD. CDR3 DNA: TGTGCCACCAGGCGGACGTCGAATTCACCCCTCCACTTT. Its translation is CATRRTSNSPLHF.

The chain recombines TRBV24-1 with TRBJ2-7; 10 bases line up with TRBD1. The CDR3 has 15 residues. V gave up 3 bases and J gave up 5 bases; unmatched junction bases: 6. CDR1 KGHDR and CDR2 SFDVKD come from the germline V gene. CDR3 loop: CATSDPGTGEDEQYF. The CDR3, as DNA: TGTGCCACCAGTGATCCCGGGACAGGGGAGGACGAGCAGTACTTC.

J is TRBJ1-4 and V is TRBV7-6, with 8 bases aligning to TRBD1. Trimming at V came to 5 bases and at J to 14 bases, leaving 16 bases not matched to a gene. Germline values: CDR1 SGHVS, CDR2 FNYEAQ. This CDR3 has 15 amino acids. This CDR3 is CASSPLTGAGGRLFF. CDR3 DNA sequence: TGTGCCAGCAGCCCCCTGACAGGGGCGGGGGGACGTCTGTTTTTT. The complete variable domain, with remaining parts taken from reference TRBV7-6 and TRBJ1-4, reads GAGVSQSPRYKVTKRGQDVALRCDPISGHVSLYWYRQALGQGPEFLTYFNYEAQQDKSGLPNDRFSAERPEGSISTLTIQRTEQRDSAMYRCASSPLTGAGGRLFFGSGTQLSVL.

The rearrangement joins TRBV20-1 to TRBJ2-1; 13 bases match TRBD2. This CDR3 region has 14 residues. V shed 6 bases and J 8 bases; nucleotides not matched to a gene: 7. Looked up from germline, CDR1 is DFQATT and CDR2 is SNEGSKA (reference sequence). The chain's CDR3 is CSALAGGRLDEQFF. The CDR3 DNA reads TGCAGTGCACTAGCGGGGGGGAGGTTGGATGAGCAGTTCTTC.

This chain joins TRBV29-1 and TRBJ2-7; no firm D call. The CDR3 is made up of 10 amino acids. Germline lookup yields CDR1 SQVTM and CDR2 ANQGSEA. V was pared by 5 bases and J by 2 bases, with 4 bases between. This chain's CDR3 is CSVYTYEQYF. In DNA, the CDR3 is TGCAGCGTTTACACCTACGAGCAGTACTTC.

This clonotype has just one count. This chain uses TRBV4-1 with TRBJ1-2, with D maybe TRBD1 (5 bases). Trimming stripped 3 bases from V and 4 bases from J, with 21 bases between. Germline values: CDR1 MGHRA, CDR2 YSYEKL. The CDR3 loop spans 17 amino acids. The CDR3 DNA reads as TGCGCCAGCAGCCAGGATCCCCCGAGGGGCACTGTCTATGGCTACACCTTC. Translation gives CASSQDPPRGTVYGYTF.

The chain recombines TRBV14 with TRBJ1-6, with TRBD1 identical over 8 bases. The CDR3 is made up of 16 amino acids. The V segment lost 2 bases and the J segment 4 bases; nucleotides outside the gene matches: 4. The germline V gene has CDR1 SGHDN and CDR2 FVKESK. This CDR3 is CASSQYRTGYNSPLHF. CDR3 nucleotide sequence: TGTGCCAGCAGCCAATACCGGACAGGGTATAATTCACCCCTCCACTTT.

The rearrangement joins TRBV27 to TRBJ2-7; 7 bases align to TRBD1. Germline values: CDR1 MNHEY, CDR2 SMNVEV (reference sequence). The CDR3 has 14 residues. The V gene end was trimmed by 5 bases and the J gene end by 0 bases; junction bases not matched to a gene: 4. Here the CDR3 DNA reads TGTGCCAGCAGTACGAGGGGGCGCTCCTACGAGCAGTACTTC. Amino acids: CASSTRGRSYEQYF.

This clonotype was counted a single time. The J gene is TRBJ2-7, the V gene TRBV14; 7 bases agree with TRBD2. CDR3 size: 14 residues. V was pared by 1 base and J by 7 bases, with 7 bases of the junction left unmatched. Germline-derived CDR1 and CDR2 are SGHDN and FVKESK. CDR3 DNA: TGTGCCAGCAGCCAAGGTGGGGGAGCGGGGGAGCAGTACTTC. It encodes CASSQGGGAGEQYF.

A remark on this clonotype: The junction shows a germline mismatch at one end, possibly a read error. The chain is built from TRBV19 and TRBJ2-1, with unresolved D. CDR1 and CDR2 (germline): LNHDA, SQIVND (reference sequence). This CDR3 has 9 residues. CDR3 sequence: CASSPPWVF. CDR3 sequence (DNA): TGTGCCAGTAGTCCGCCCTGGGTCTTC.

The CDR3 nucleotides are TGTGCCAGCAGCGGAGGGGTGGGGGGATACGAGCAGTACTTC. It yields the protein CASSGGVGGYEQYF. The rearrangement uses TRBV9 and TRBJ2-7, with a possible D match to TRBD2 (6 bases). CDR1 and CDR2 (germline): SGDLS, YYNGEE. This CDR3 is built from 14 residues. The germline V and J ends were trimmed by 3 bases and 4 bases, with 14 bases remaining between them.

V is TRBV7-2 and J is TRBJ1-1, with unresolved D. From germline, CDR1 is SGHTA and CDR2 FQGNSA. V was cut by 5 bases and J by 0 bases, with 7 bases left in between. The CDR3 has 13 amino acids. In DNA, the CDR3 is TGTGCCAGCAGCCCGACAATGAACACTGAAGCTTTCTTT. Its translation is CASSPTMNTEAFF.